This TCR beta chain was obtained from a study of vaccination effects on CD4 cells after COVID-19 (dated by TCRdb to between 2020 and 2023). About the full investigation: Participants received two doses of either the BNT162b2 or the mRNA-1273 mRNA SARS-CoV-2 vaccine. SARS-CoV-2 spike-specific CD4+ TCR repertoires were compared before and after mRNA vaccination in COVID-19 convalescent patients and in infection-naive vaccine recipients. Altogether, roughly 10 COVID-19 convalescent patients and several SARS-CoV-2-naive healthy vaccine recipients made up the full study. In the study, cultures from other donors were sequenced using the Oncomine TCR Beta short-read assay on an Illumina iSeq 100. Here is what the overall study found, with its caveats: In healthy vaccine recipients, vaccine-induced clones were almost all SARS-CoV-2 mono-reactive, with only 1 of 255 cross-reactive with common cold coronaviruses. Clones induced by infection and clones induced by vaccination both contracted markedly at late timepoints after vaccination, which fits with T cell responses waning over time. Limitations of the study were the small number of convalescent patients and the absence of early post-infection timepoints.

To identify antigen-specific CD4+ T cell clonotypes by their expansion, the ViraFEST assay first stimulated PBMC with viral peptide pools and then applied TCR sequencing. After approximately 11 days of culture, CD4+ T cells were isolated with the EasySep CD4+ T cell isolation kit. The absence of prior SARS-CoV-2 infection in healthy vaccine recipients was confirmed by negative nucleocapsid antibodies before and after vaccination. Some 2 million PBMC per well were cultured with about 10 ug/ml peptides in IMDM containing around 5% human AB serum, 10 IU/ml IL-2 and gentamicin. On days 3 and 7, half of the culture medium was replaced with fresh IL-2-containing medium. Each peptide stimulation condition was cultured in triplicate wells unless otherwise noted. PBMC were separated from whole blood using Ficoll-Paque Plus gradient centrifugation and were then either cryopreserved at -140C or used fresh. The overlapping peptide pools covered the spike proteins of SARS-CoV-2 as well as those of the common cold coronaviruses HCoV-NL63, HCoV-OC43 and HCoV-229E. The QIAamp micro DNA kit was used to extract genomic DNA from the cultured CD4+ T cells.

To prepare the library, the immunoSEQ multiplex PCR assay was applied. DNA from the cultured, isolated CD4+ T cells was subjected to TCR beta CDR3 sequencing. Per the original workflow: The analysis removed non-productive TCR sequences, trimmed reads to the CDR3 region, and retained only CDR3s that were 7 or more amino acids long. The MANAFEST web app was used to identify antigen-specific clonotypes by comparing expansion in peptide wells with expansion in reference cultures. Positive clones required FDR<0.05 expansion versus reference and all other wells, odds ratio above 5, and frequency above 0.1% in two replicate wells. A clonotype was called cross-reactive if it was significantly expanded both in SARS-CoV-2 spike wells and in at least one common cold coronavirus spike condition. Levenshtein distance calculated with the stringdist R package was used to assess CDR3 similarity, and unrooted trees were constructed with ape in R 3.6.1. TCRdb limited this immuneACCESS table to in-frame rearrangements with V and J called. A share of clones is missing; checked studies link under half to unresolved V genes, and the rest is unexplained. That table supplies the V and J calls and clone size; D and trimming were determined from the DNA. The sample yields roughly 67,000 clones; around 78% were counted once. The top ten clones comprise more than 9% of the sample.

In the case of this clone: Its antigen is still unknown. Qualities for individual bases were not recorded, and no much larger clone is one base off.

Trimming takes 4 bases off V and 2 bases off J; junction bases not matched to a gene: 5. Counted from cysteine to phenylalanine, this CDR3 has 15 amino acids. The kept DNA is CDR3 alone, 45 bases in frame from the first base. The germline V gene encodes CDR1 SNHLY and CDR2 FYNNEI. This clonotype was sampled from a human donor who received a COVID-19 vaccine. The source was CD4+ T cells from PBMCs cultured with SARS-CoV-2 spike peptides, collected before COVID-19 vaccination. The cell subset or site label, as the study defines it: SARS-CoV-2 spike overlapping peptide pool stimulation. This sequence uses TRBV2 and TRBJ2-5, and 9 bases in between align with TRBD2. The sequenced DNA is TGTGCCAGCAGTGGTACTAGCGGGTTACAAGAGACCCAGTACTTC. This encodes CASSGTSGLQETQYF.